One and the same sample provided the 2 T cell receptor beta chains below, sequenced in a study of cytomegalovirus exposure and HLA in healthy donors. This table comes from immunoSEQ multiplex PCR, and its TCRdb copy is limited to in-frame clones, with some not included. The sample yields some 130,000 clones, around four fifths seen once. The sample consisted of PBMCs. Receptors originate from a woman aged 25 to 39 in good health and CMV-seronegative.

The genes are TRBV7-2 and TRBJ1-2, with D possibly matching TRBD1 (5 bases). CDR3 size: 14 residues. Germline CDR1 is SGHTA and CDR2 is FQGNSA. The ends were cut back, 6 bases at V and 2 bases at J, with 13 bases in the middle. The CDR3 DNA reads as TGTGCCAGCAGTGACGACGGGGGAAACTATGGCTACACCTTC. It is translated as CASSDDGGNYGYTF.

The chain combines TRBV5-4 with TRBJ2-4, with 7 nucleotides matching TRBD2. CDR3 size: 17 residues. V lost 0 bases to trimming and J lost 0 bases; unmatched junction nucleotides: 6. CDR1 SGHNT and CDR2 YYREEE come from the germline V gene (reference sequence). The CDR3 bases are TGTGCCAGCAGCTTGGGTCTAGCGGAACTAGCCAAAAACATTCAGTACTTC. Residues: CASSLGLAELAKNIQYF.